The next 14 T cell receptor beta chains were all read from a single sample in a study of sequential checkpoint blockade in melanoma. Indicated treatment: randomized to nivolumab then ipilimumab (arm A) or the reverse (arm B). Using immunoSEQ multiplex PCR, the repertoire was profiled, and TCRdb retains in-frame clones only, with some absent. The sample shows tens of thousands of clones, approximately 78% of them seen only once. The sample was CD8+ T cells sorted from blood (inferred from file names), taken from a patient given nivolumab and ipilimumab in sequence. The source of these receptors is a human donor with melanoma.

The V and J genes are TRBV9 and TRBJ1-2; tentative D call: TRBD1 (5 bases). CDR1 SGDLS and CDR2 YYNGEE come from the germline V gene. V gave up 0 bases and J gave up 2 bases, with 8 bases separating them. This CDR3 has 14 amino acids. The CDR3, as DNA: TGTGCCAGCAGCGTAGGGGGGGGGAACTATGGCTACACCTTC. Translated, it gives CASSVGGGNYGYTF.

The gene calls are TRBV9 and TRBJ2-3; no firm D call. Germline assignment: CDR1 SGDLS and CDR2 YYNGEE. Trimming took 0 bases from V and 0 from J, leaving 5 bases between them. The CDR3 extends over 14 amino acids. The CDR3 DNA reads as TGTGCCAGCAGCGTAGACGGGAGCACAGATACGCAGTATTTT. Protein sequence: CASSVDGSTDTQYF.

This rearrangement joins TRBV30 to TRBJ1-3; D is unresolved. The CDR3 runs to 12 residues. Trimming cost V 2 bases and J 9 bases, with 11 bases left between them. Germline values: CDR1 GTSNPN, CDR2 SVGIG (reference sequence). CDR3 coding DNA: TGTGCCTGGAGTTTCAGTTCCGCCACCATATATTTT. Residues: CAWSFSSATIYF.

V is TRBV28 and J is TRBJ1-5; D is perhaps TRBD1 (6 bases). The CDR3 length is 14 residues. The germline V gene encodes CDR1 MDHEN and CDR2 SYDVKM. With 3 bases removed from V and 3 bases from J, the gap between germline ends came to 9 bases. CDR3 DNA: TGTGCCAGCAGTTTGGCGGGGGCCAATCAGCCCCAGCATTTT. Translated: CASSLAGANQPQHF.

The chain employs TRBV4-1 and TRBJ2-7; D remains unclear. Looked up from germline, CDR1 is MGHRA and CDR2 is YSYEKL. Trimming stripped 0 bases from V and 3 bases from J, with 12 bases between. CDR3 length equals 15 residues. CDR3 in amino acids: CASSQDLATGYEQYF. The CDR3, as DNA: TGCGCCAGCAGCCAAGACCTCGCCACTGGCTACGAGCAGTACTTC.

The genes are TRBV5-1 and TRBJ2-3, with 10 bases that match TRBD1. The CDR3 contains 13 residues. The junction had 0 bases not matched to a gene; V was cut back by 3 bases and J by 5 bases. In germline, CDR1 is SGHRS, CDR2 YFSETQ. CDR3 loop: CASSWDRGDTQYF. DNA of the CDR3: TGCGCCAGCAGCTGGGACAGGGGAGATACGCAGTATTTT.

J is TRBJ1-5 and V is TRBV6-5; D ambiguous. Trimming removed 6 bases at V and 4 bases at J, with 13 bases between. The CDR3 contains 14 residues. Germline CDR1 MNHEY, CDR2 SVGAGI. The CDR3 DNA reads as TGTGCCAGCAGCCCCGGGATTGGGAATCAGCCCCAGCATTTT. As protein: CASSPGIGNQPQHF.

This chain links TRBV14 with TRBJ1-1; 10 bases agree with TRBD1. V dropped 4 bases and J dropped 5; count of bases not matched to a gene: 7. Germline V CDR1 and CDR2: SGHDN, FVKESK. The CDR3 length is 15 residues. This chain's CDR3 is CASSLTGTGVTEAFF. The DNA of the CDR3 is TGTGCCAGCAGCCTCACCGGGACAGGGGTAACTGAAGCTTTCTTT.

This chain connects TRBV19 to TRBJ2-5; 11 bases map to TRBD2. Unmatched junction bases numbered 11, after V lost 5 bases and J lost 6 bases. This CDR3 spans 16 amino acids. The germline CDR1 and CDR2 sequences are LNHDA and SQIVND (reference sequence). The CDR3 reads CASSPRLAGGGKTQYF. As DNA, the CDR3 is TGTGCCAGTAGTCCGCGGCTAGCGGGAGGAGGAAAGACCCAGTACTTC. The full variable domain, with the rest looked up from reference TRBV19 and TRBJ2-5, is DGGITQSPKYLFRKEGQNVTLSCEQNLNHDAMYWYRQDPGQGLRLIYYSQIVNDFQKGDIAEGYSVSREKKESFPLTVTSAQKNPTAFYLCASSPRLAGGGKTQYFGPGTRLLVL.

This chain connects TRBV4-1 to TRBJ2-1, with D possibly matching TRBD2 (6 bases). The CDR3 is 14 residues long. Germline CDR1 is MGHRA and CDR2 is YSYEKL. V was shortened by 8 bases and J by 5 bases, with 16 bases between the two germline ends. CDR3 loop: CASQVVGLHNEQFF. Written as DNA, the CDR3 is TGCGCCAGCCAGGTTGTGGGACTTCACAATGAGCAGTTCTTC.

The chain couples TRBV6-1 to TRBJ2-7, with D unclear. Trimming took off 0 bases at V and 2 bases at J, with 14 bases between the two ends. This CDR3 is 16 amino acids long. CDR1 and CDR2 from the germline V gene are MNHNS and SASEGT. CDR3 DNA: TGTGCCAGCAGTGAAGCGCGGTGGCCGGCCGCCTACGAGCAGTACTTC. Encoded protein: CASSEARWPAAYEQYF.

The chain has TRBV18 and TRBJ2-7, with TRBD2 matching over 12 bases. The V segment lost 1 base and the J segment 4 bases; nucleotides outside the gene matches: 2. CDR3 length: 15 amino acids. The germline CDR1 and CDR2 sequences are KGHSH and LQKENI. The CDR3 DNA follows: TGTGCCAGCTCACCACGGACTAGCGGGATATACGAGCAGTACTTC. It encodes CASSPRTSGIYEQYF.

DNA of the CDR3: TGTGCCAGCTCGGGACAGACCTACGAGCAGTACTTC. It codes for CASSGQTYEQYF. V and J are TRBV19 and TRBJ2-7; 7 positions agree with TRBD1. V lost 9 bases to trimming and J lost 2 bases; unmatched junction nucleotides: 4. CDR1 is LNHDA and CDR2 is SQIVND in the germline V gene (reference sequence). The CDR3 is 12 residues long.

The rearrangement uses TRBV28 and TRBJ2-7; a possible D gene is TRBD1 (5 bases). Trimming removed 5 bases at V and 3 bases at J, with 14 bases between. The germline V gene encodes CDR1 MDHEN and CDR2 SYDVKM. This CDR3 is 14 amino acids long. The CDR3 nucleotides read TGTGCCAGCAGTCCCTCAGGGTTGGGCTACGAGCAGTACTTC. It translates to CASSPSGLGYEQYF.